This TCR beta chain was profiled in a study of regulatory T cells in long-lasting Graves disease. This clonotype was detected a few times. Construction of TCR beta libraries relied on iRepertoire HTBI primers and on Arm-PCR targeting CDR3 regions. TCRdb recomputed calls from the multiplex PCR reads with MiXCR, one row per CDR3 protein. The top ten hold approximately 14% of the sample, which has 200,000 to 250,000 distinct CDR3 sequences, 20% seen once. Time point defined: newly diagnosed GD, antithyroid drugs for less than 3 months. Making the TCR library involved RNA that had been extracted from PBMCs. Sequences were derived from peripheral blood mononuclear cells (PBMCs), sampled at new diagnosis, from a patient treated with antithyroid drugs. This receptor was obtained from a female donor with Graves disease.

The CDR3 sequence: CASSIGQGANEQYF. The CDR3 coding sequence is TGTGCCAGTAGTATCGGACAGGGGGCGAACGAGCAGTACTTC. The chain employs TRBV19 and TRBJ2-7; 11 bases are a match to TRBD1. The germline V gene has CDR1 LNHDA and CDR2 SQIVND (reference sequence). This CDR3 has 14 residues. Trimming cost V 3 bases and J 5 bases; bases outside gene matches: 3.